This T cell receptor (beta chain) comes out of a study of OX40 agonist ivuxolimab in advanced cancers. Turning to the study itself: Patients were roughly 83% male with ages about 20 to 79, mean roughly 64. Study results and limitations: At 0.1 to 3.0 mg/kg, CD4+ and CD8+ blood T cells expanded clonally by week 6. It was not determined which antigens were specifically recognized by the peripheral T cells that had undergone clonal expansion.

Systemic immunosuppression or autoimmune disease history was grounds to exclude patients. Worth noting for this clone: The target antigen is unknown.

The CDR3 runs 16 residues. V shed 5 bases, J shed 2 bases, and the junction held 9 bases outside the gene matches. CDR1 and CDR2 (germline): PRHDT, FYEKMQ (reference sequence). The assay was immunoSEQ multiplex PCR, and TCRdb's table has in-frame clones only and misses some. The table has about 71,000 clones, roughly three quarters seen once; the top ten hold approximately 5%. This sequence originates from an adult with an advanced solid tumor such as melanoma, head and neck, liver or kidney cancer. This chain uses TRBV13 with TRBJ2-3; 8 positions match TRBD2. The sample was CD4+ or CD8+ T cells sorted from blood, taken in a trial of the OX40 agonist ivuxolimab. CDR3: CASSPGLASPTDTQYF. The CDR3 DNA follows: TGTGCCAGCAGCCCCGGACTAGCTTCCCCCACAGATACGCAGTATTTT.